This T cell receptor beta chain appears in the sequencing data of a study of OX40 agonist ivuxolimab in advanced cancers. Study overall: Every 2 weeks, patients got intravenous ivuxolimab at one of six dose levels (0.01-10 mg/kg).

The CDR3 is 12 amino acids. Germline V lookup: CDR1 SNHLY, CDR2 FYNNEI. Trimming shortened V by 11 bases and J by 1 base, and 12 bases separated the two germline ends. Clones were sequenced by immunoSEQ multiplex PCR, and TCRdb holds only the in-frame ones, with some missing. Altogether 70,000 or so clones are present, roughly 86% being singletons, with the ten largest covering about 8%. The sequencing used CD4+ or CD8+ T cells sorted from blood, collected in a trial of the OX40 agonist ivuxolimab. The rearrangement links TRBV2 to TRBJ2-7, with D maybe TRBD2 (6 bases). The clonotype originates from an adult with an advanced solid tumor such as melanoma, head and neck, liver or kidney cancer. CDR3 DNA sequence: TGTGCCGGAGGGTGGGAGTCCTACGAGCAGTACTTC. Its translation is CAGGWESYEQYF.